The 5 T cell receptor beta chains below were found in one sample sequenced in a study of cytomegalovirus exposure and HLA in healthy donors. The primer mix had 60 Vbeta and 13 Jbeta primers. TCRdb keeps only in-frame clones here, not all; method: immunoSEQ multiplex PCR. The table records about 210,000 clones, around 78% of them present only once. Sequencing used PBMCs. The receptors were gathered from a woman under 40 in good health and CMV-seropositive.

This clone is a singleton in its sample. This sequence joins TRBV9 and TRBJ2-1; the D gene is possibly TRBD2 (6 bases). CDR1 SGDLS and CDR2 YYNGEE come from the germline V gene. This CDR3 has 14 amino acids. V dropped 3 bases and J dropped 4 bases, with 11 bases sitting between them. CDR3 protein: CASSDPAGYNEQFF. CDR3 bases: TGTGCCAGCAGCGACCCGGCGGGGTACAATGAGCAGTTCTTC. Using reference TRBV9 and TRBJ2-1 for the parts outside the CDR3, the full variable domain is DSGVTQTPKHLITATGQRVTLRCSPRSGDLSVYWYQQSLDQGLQFLIQYYNGEERAKGNILERFSAQQFPDLHSELNLSSLELGDSALYFCASSDPAGYNEQFFGPGTRLTVL.

This clone was seen once. The chain recombines TRBV30 with TRBJ2-3; the D is unclear. The V end was cut by 4 bases, the J end by 0 bases, with 11 bases between. This CDR3 contains 14 residues. From germline, CDR1 is GTSNPN and CDR2 SVGIG (reference sequence). The CDR3, as DNA: TGTGCCTGGAACGCCCTCCTAAGCACAGATACGCAGTATTTT. Encoded protein: CAWNALLSTDTQYF.

This chain links TRBV15 with TRBJ2-5; D is unresolved. Trimming removed 1 base at V and 4 bases at J, with 7 bases between. The germline gives CDR1 LNHNV, CDR2 YYDKDF (reference sequence). The CDR3 runs to 13 residues. CDR3 residues: CATSRVVRETQYF. In nucleotides, the CDR3 is TGTGCCACCAGCAGAGTCGTCAGAGAGACCCAGTACTTC.

This clone was seen once. The CDR3 here is CASSPTGTGVSPLHF. In nucleotides, the CDR3 is TGTGCCAGCAGCCCGACCGGGACAGGGGTCTCACCCCTCCACTTT. The chain couples TRBV5-6 to TRBJ1-6; 10 bases fit TRBD1. The ends lost 4 bases at V and 10 bases at J; junction bases unmatched: 8. This CDR3 comprises 15 residues. Germline V gene data show CDR1 as SGHDT and CDR2 as YYEEEE.

This clone was counted a few times. The V and J genes are TRBV5-4 and TRBJ1-2, with unresolved D. The CDR3 runs to 13 residues. Germline V CDR1 and CDR2: SGHNT, YYREEE (reference sequence). The V end was cut by 4 bases, the J end by 2 bases, with 9 bases between. Written as DNA, the CDR3 is TGTGCCAGCAGCCTACGGGTGAACTATGGCTACACCTTC. Its protein product is CASSLRVNYGYTF.